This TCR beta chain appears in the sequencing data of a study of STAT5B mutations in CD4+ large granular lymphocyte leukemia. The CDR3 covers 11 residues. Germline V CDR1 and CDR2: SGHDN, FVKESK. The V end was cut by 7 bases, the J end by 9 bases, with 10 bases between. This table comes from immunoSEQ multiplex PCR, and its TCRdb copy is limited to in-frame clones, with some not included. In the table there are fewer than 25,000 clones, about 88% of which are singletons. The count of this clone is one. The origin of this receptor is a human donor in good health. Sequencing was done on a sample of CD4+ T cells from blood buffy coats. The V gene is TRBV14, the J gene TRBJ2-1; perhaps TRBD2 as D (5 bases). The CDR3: CASTTAGEQFF. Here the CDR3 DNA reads TGTGCCAGCACCACCGCGGGTGAGCAGTTCTTC.